This entry lists 32 T cell receptor beta chains sequenced from one sample in a study of T cells in Graves' hyperthyroidism and ophthalmopathy. RNA transcripts provided the source from which TCR beta CDR3 regions were amplified. The HTBI primer set was used in a first-round RT-PCR of the TCR CDR3. TCRdb called the multiplex PCR reads again in MiXCR, with one record for every CDR3 protein. The sample has over 200,000 distinct CDR3 sequences, 13% to 15% seen once; the top ten hold roughly 13%. Source material: blood. These receptor sequences come from a woman aged 40-49 years with Graves' hyperthyroidism that later progressed to Graves' ophthalmopathy.

This clonotype has ten or more counts. CDR3 nucleotides: TGTGCCAGCAGCTCGCCCAGGGAGAGGGGTGAAAAACTGTTTTTT. Its protein product is CASSSPRERGEKLFF. The chain uses TRBV7-9 and TRBJ1-4, with a possible D match to TRBD1 (5 bases). V lost 4 bases and J 7 bases, leaving 16 bases between the germline ends. There are 15 residues in the CDR3. From germline, CDR1 is SEHNR and CDR2 FQNEAQ (reference sequence).

The sample holds a few counts of this clonotype. The chain carries TRBV4-2 and TRBJ1-5, with 8 positions matching TRBD1. Trimming took 4 bases from V and 1 from J; bases not matched to a gene: 18. The CDR3 has 20 residues. CDR1 and CDR2 (germline): LGHNA, YNFKEQ. For the CDR3, the DNA is TGTGCCAGCAGCCCCCGAGGGACGACAGGGGTTGTGATGAGCAATCAGCCCCAGCATTTT. This encodes CASSPRGTTGVVMSNQPQHF.

With regard to this clonotype: Just one base apart from a much larger clone, this may be a read error. V gene TRBV4-1 combines with J gene TRBJ2-1, with 10 positions matching TRBD2. Per the germline V gene, CDR1 is MGHRA and CDR2 is YSYEKL. The CDR3 extends over 15 amino acids. Here the CDR3 reads CASSRLAGVYNEQSF. The CDR3 nucleotides are TGCGCCAGCAGCCGCCTAGCGGGAGTCTACAATGAGCAGTCCTTC.

This clonotype was recorded at least ten times. V and J are TRBV12-3 or TRBV12-4 and TRBJ2-7; D unresolved. The CDR3 runs 10 residues. Trimming left V 6 bases short and J 7 bases short, with 7 bases between. The CDR3 DNA reads TGTGCCAGCAGACCCCTAGAGCAGTACTTC. Translating it yields CASRPLEQYF.

This clonotype was picked up a small number of times. V gene TRBV20-1 combines with J gene TRBJ2-1, with 8 bases matching TRBD2. Looked up from germline, CDR1 is DFQATT and CDR2 is SNEGSKA (reference sequence). CDR3 length: 14 residues. V gave up 8 bases and J gave up 4 bases; unmatched junction bases: 10. The CDR3 nucleotides read TGCAGTACACGGGGCGGGGGGCTTTACAATGAGCAGTTCTTC. It is translated as CSTRGGGLYNEQFF.

This clonotype showed up many times. J is TRBJ1-4 and V is TRBV28, with 12 bases matching TRBD1. The CDR3 consists of 14 residues. Germline V gene lookup returns CDR1 MDHEN and CDR2 SYDVKM. Germline trimming cut 6 bases from V and 6 bases from J; bases unmatched to any gene: 2. As DNA, the CDR3 is TGTGCCAGCAGGGGGGACAGGGGGCATGAAAAACTGTTTTTT. Its protein is CASRGDRGHEKLFF.

This clonotype was seen repeatedly, ten times or more. The V and J genes are TRBV20-1 and TRBJ2-7; 9 positions match TRBD2. The CDR3 contains 17 residues. J was trimmed by 1 base and V by 4 bases; bases with no gene match: 14. Germline CDR1 reads DFQATT; CDR2 reads SNEGSKA (reference sequence). Here the CDR3 DNA reads TGCAGTGCTACCAAATTAGCGGGAGTCCCTCGATCCTACGAGCAGTACTTC. It encodes CSATKLAGVPRSYEQYF.

This clonotype was found a few times. The V call is TRBV4-2, the J call TRBJ2-3; D not resolved. The CDR3 has 13 residues. Germline values: CDR1 LGHNA, CDR2 YNFKEQ. The V end was cut by 5 bases, the J end by 3 bases, with 9 bases between. CDR3 amino acids: CASSTLKTDTQYF. The CDR3 bases are TGTGCCAGCAGCACCTTAAAGACAGATACGCAGTATTTT.

This clonotype was detected many times. The J gene is TRBJ2-1, the V gene TRBV2; D possibly corresponds to TRBD2 (6 bases). Trimming stripped 3 bases from V and 5 bases from J, with 14 bases between. CDR3 size: 15 residues. Germline V gene sequence: CDR1 SNHLY, CDR2 FYNNEI. CDR3 nucleotides: TGTGCCAGCAGTGAGACGGGACTCTTTAACAATGAGCAGTTCTTC. Protein product: CASSETGLFNNEQFF.

This clonotype was detected ten times or more. In nucleotides, the CDR3 is TGTGCCAGCAGTAAGGAGTCGCCTTATAATTCACCCCTCCACTTT. Translating it yields CASSKESPYNSPLHF. The rearrangement uses TRBV14 and TRBJ1-6; D is undetermined. The CDR3 has 15 amino acids. Trimming took 6 bases from V and 4 from J, leaving 13 bases between them. The V gene's germline CDR1 is SGHDN and CDR2 FVKESK.

This clonotype was observed at least ten times. This sequence joins TRBV20-1 and TRBJ2-1; D is perhaps TRBD2 (5 bases). Germline V gene data show CDR1 as DFQATT and CDR2 as SNEGSKA (reference sequence). The V gene lost 0 bases and the J gene lost 5 bases, with 14 bases spanning the gap. The CDR3 runs 15 residues. CDR3 protein: CSARDLYPADNEQFF. The CDR3 coding sequence is TGCAGTGCTAGAGATCTCTACCCAGCGGACAATGAGCAGTTCTTC.

CDR3 protein: CSVPGLAGGPTDTQYF. For the CDR3, the DNA is TGCAGCGTACCGGGACTAGCGGGAGGGCCCACAGATACGCAGTATTTT. The rearrangement uses TRBV29-1 and TRBJ2-3, with 16 bases fitting TRBD2. V dropped 6 bases and J dropped 2; count of bases not matched to a gene: 5. Germline V gene data show CDR1 as SQVTM and CDR2 as ANQGSEA. The CDR3 has 16 residues.

This clonotype came up many times. This chain uses TRBV20-1 with TRBJ2-1; 7 nucleotides match TRBD1. The CDR3 covers 15 residues. The junction had 4 bases not matched to a gene; V was cut back by 1 base and J by 1 base. The germline gives CDR1 DFQATT, CDR2 SNEGSKA (reference sequence). The CDR3 reads CSARGQGGSYNEQFF. CDR3 sequence (DNA): TGCAGTGCTAGAGGACAGGGCGGGTCCTACAATGAGCAGTTCTTC.

There are many counts of this clonotype. The chain links TRBV4-1 to TRBJ1-2, with D perhaps matching TRBD1 (6 bases). The ends were cut back, 1 base at V and 4 bases at J, with 10 bases in the middle. This CDR3 spans 14 amino acids. CDR1 is MGHRA, CDR2 YSYEKL, per germline. The CDR3 loop is CASSQAQGTYGYTF. CDR3 in DNA: TGCGCCAGCAGCCAAGCCCAGGGGACCTATGGCTACACCTTC.

This clonotype was found once. V and J are TRBV2 and TRBJ2-1; D tentatively reads TRBD1 or TRBD2 (5 bases each). The V end was cut by 10 bases, the J end by 0 bases, with 10 bases between. The CDR3 is 13 residues long. Germline-derived CDR1 and CDR2 are SNHLY and FYNNEI. As DNA, the CDR3 is TGTGCCACGGGACGAACCTCCTACAATGAGCAGTTCTTC. Protein sequence: CATGRTSYNEQFF.

The chain links TRBV20-1 to TRBJ2-5; D may be TRBD1 (5 bases). The CDR3 spans 15 residues. Germline V lookup: CDR1 DFQATT, CDR2 SNEGSKA (reference sequence). The ends were cut back, 2 bases at V and 1 base at J, with 14 bases in the middle. The CDR3 DNA reads as TGCAGTGCTAGATGGGCCAGGGCGCCCCAAGAGACCCAGTACTTC. Protein product: CSARWARAPQETQYF.

This clonotype was recorded at least ten times. This chain connects TRBV5-1 to TRBJ2-3, with TRBD2 as a possible D gene (6 bases). Trimming cost V 5 bases and J 2 bases, with 27 bases left between them. The CDR3 sequence is 19 residues long. CDR1 and CDR2 from the germline V gene are SGHRS and YFSETQ. The CDR3 spells CASSFPRDVEGRFTDTQYF. CDR3 nucleotides: TGCGCCAGCAGTTTCCCCAGGGACGTGGAGGGACGGTTCACAGATACGCAGTATTTT.

This clonotype was picked up many times. This chain joins TRBV3-1 and TRBJ2-7, with 9 bases aligning to TRBD2. The CDR3 sequence is 16 residues long. Germline trimming cut 4 bases from V and 2 bases from J; bases unmatched to any gene: 9. Germline loops: CDR1 LGHDT, CDR2 YNNKEL (reference sequence). Here the CDR3 DNA reads TGTGCCAGCAGCCCAAACTGGGCTAGCGGGACCTACGAGCAGTACTTC. It translates to CASSPNWASGTYEQYF.

This clonotype appeared many times. This chain connects TRBV11-2 to TRBJ2-7; 10 nucleotides line up with TRBD2. V lost 0 bases to trimming and J lost 0 bases; unmatched junction nucleotides: 8. CDR1 and CDR2 (germline): SGHAT, FQNNGV. The CDR3 runs to 18 residues. CDR3 DNA sequence: TGTGCCAGCAGCTTAGATCGGGGGGCTAGCGGGAGCTCCTACGAGCAGTACTTC. This encodes CASSLDRGASGSSYEQYF.

This clonotype has just a few counts. A much larger clone sits a single nucleotide away, making a read error possible. This rearrangement joins TRBV6-1 to TRBJ1-1; D is possibly TRBD1 (6 bases). The CDR3 runs 15 residues. CDR1 is MNHNS and CDR2 is SASEGT in the germline V gene. The CDR3, as DNA: TGTGCCAGCAGTACCCCGGGACACCAGAACACTGGAGCTTTCTTT. Protein sequence: CASSTPGHQNTGAFF.

This clonotype was seen more than once but under ten times. This sequence joins TRBV5-1 and TRBJ2-6, with D perhaps being TRBD1 or TRBD2 (5 bases each). In germline, CDR1 is SGHRS, CDR2 YFSETQ. V lost 1 base and J 0 bases, leaving 17 bases between the germline ends. The CDR3 contains 19 residues. The CDR3 DNA reads TGCGCCAGCAGCTTGTGGAGGCAGGGAACAGGCTCTGGGGCCAACGTCCTGACTTTC. This codes for CASSLWRQGTGSGANVLTF.

Ten or more counts support this clonotype. The CDR3 loop reads CASSYRVSAVTDTQYF. CDR3 in DNA: TGTGCCAGCAGTTACCGAGTAAGCGCAGTCACAGATACGCAGTATTTT. V is TRBV6-2 or TRBV6-3 and J is TRBJ2-3, with no clear D. This CDR3 contains 16 residues. In germline, CDR1 is MNHEY, CDR2 SVGEGT. The V end was cut by 2 bases, the J end by 2 bases, with 14 bases between.

The table lists this clonotype with a few counts. The V gene is TRBV6-5, the J gene TRBJ2-2; D gene unclear. CDR3 length: 14 residues. Germline V gene sequence: CDR1 MNHEY, CDR2 SVGAGI. Trimming pared 0 bases from V and 7 bases from J, leaving 9 bases between. The CDR3 loop reads CASSYSPSDGELFF. In DNA form, the CDR3 reads TGTGCCAGCAGTTACTCGCCTTCTGACGGGGAGCTGTTTTTT.

This clonotype occurred a few times. The gene calls are TRBV20-1 and TRBJ2-7; 9 bases match TRBD2. This CDR3 contains 14 residues. Germline assignment: CDR1 DFQATT and CDR2 SNEGSKA (reference sequence). The J segment lost 6 bases and the V segment lost 6 bases, leaving 12 bases of the junction unmatched. The CDR3 DNA reads TGCAGTGCGGGGACGGCGGGAGGGCCAGGCGAGCAGTACTTC. This gives the protein CSAGTAGGPGEQYF.

This clonotype has at least ten counts. A read error may account for a junction end that differs from germline. CDR3 sequence: CASSSSGTSGKPSNF. Written as DNA, the CDR3 is TGTGCCAGCAGTTCTAGCGGGACTAGCGGGAAACCTTCCAACTTC. The J gene is TRBJ2-5, the V gene TRBV28; the match to TRBD2 covers 13 bases. This CDR3 contains 15 residues. Germline values: CDR1 MDHEN, CDR2 SYDVKM. Variable domain in full (rest from reference TRBV28 and TRBJ2-5): DVKVTQSSRYLVKRTGEKVFLECVQDMDHENMFWYRQDPGLGLRLIYFSYDVKMKEKGDIPEGYSVSREKKERFSLILESASTNQTSMYLCASSSSGTSGKPSNFGPGTRLLVL.

The sample holds many counts of this clonotype. The chain carries TRBV9 and TRBJ2-1, with TRBD2 identical over 10 bases. The CDR3 loop spans 17 amino acids. With 0 bases clipped from V and 8 bases from J, the junction kept 11 bases outside the gene matches. Germline CDR1 reads SGDLS; CDR2 reads YYNGEE. CDR3 protein: CASSVGLAGVLGDEQFF. DNA of the CDR3: TGTGCCAGCAGCGTAGGGCTAGCGGGAGTGCTTGGGGATGAGCAGTTCTTC.

The chain joins TRBV20-1 to TRBJ2-7, with a possible D match to TRBD1 (6 bases). The CDR3 is 13 residues long. Per germline, CDR1 DFQATT and CDR2 SNEGSKA (reference sequence). V lost 6 bases and J 5 bases, leaving 17 bases between the germline ends. The CDR3 region is CSARRLGADEQYF. In DNA form, the CDR3 reads TGCAGTGCGCGACGACTGGGGGCTGACGAGCAGTACTTC.

This clonotype was seen only once. The chain employs TRBV6-1 and TRBJ1-1, with D maybe TRBD1 (6 bases). V shed 5 bases and J shed 1 base, with 11 bases lying between them. In germline, CDR1 is MNHNS, CDR2 SASEGT. CDR3 size: 14 residues. CDR3 DNA: TGTGCCAGCAGTCTCCGACAGGAGAACACTGAAGCTTTCTTT. The encoded protein is CASSLRQENTEAFF.

Many counts were recorded for this clonotype. V and J are TRBV28 and TRBJ1-4; weak D call: TRBD1 (5 bases). The germline V gene encodes CDR1 MDHEN and CDR2 SYDVKM. This CDR3 comprises 18 residues. The germline V and J ends were trimmed by 2 bases and 4 bases, with 20 bases remaining between them. Written as DNA, the CDR3 is TGTGCCAGCAGTTTAACCGGACACCAGATGAGGTATAATGAAAAACTGTTTTTT. This codes for CASSLTGHQMRYNEKLFF.

There are many counts of this clonotype. V and J are TRBV24-1 and TRBJ1-2; D is undetermined. V was clipped by 2 bases and J by 7 bases, with 19 bases between them. The CDR3 consists of 16 residues. Per germline, CDR1 KGHDR and CDR2 SFDVKD. The CDR3 protein is CATSDSAAGEIGGYTF. For the CDR3, the DNA is TGTGCCACCAGTGATTCGGCGGCAGGCGAAATCGGTGGCTACACCTTC.

In its sample, this clonotype was seen many times. This rearrangement joins TRBV5-1 to TRBJ2-4; no firm D call. This CDR3 comprises 16 residues. Trimming took 0 bases from V and 7 from J, leaving 17 bases between them. CDR1 SGHRS and CDR2 YFSETQ come from the germline V gene. DNA of the CDR3: TGCGCCAGCAGCTTGGTTGGGCTAAGGGTAGGGAACATTCAGTACTTC. This gives the protein CASSLVGLRVGNIQYF. Together with reference TRBV5-1 and TRBJ2-4, the CDR3 gives the full variable domain: KAGVTQTPRYLIKTRGQQVTLSCSPISGHRSVSWYQQTPGQGLQFLFEYFSETQRNKGNFPGRFSGRQFSNSRSEMNVSTLELGDSALYLCASSLVGLRVGNIQYFGAGTRLSVL.

This clonotype showed up many times. The genes are TRBV30 and TRBJ2-2; 8 positions agree with TRBD1. In germline, CDR1 is GTSNPN, CDR2 SVGIG (reference sequence). The length of the CDR3 is 13 residues. V lost 1 base, J lost 6 bases, and 1 base stayed unmatched. The CDR3 protein is CAWSGQGPGELFF. The CDR3 DNA sequence: TGTGCCTGGAGTGGACAGGGGCCCGGGGAGCTGTTTTTT.